This T cell receptor beta chain came from a study of cytomegalovirus exposure and HLA in healthy donors. Assay used: immunoSEQ multiplex PCR; TCRdb lists only in-frame clones, some missing. The profile shows some 310,000 clones, around 90% of them singletons. Germline CDR1 is MNHEY and CDR2 is SVGAGI. CDR3 size: 13 residues. V lost 2 bases and J lost 4, with 8 bases in between. Material: PBMCs. The receptor was isolated from a man aged 25-45 years in good health and CMV-seronegative. This chain links TRBV6-5 with TRBJ1-2; maybe TRBD1 (6 bases). The CDR3 coding sequence is TGTGCCAGCAGTTACCCACAGGGCTATGGCTACACCTTC. The encoded protein is CASSYPQGYGYTF.